This T cell receptor beta chain was sequenced during a study of T cell responses to AZD1222 COVID-19 vaccine. Findings of the study overall: Baseline seropositivity characterized only six AZD1222 recipients.

Concerning this clone: The antigen is not known.

Profiled with immunoSEQ multiplex PCR; TCRdb holds only in-frame clones, not every one. The data hold 150,000 to 180,000 clones, with roughly nine tenths observed a single time. Germline V lookup: CDR1 LGHDT, CDR2 YNNKEL (reference sequence). Trimming took off 4 bases at V and 4 bases at J, with 19 bases between the two ends. The CDR3 runs 16 residues. The sample consisted of peripheral blood, taken on day 0 of AZD1222 vaccination. The chain couples TRBV3-1 (or the pseudogene TRBV3-2) to TRBJ1-1, with a possible D match to TRBD1 (6 bases). The receptor comes from an adult in good health. CDR3 bases: TGTGCCAGCAGCCCTAGTACCGGGGGCAGTGCCACTGAAGCTTTCTTT. Protein product: CASSPSTGGSATEAFF.